These 10 T cell receptor beta chains share one sample of origin, sequenced in a study of T cell clonality in common variable immunodeficiency. Their recognized antigens are unknown. Notes on the study in general: In common variable immunodeficiency, TCR beta chains reportedly carried fewer deletions and N-nucleotide insertions.

Measured with immunoSEQ multiplex PCR; TCRdb has only the in-frame clones, and not every one. Found here are 10,000 to 13,000 clones, no singletons; the ten largest cover roughly 6.3%. The source material was peripheral blood mononuclear cells. These receptors were taken from a human donor with common variable immunodeficiency.

A word on this clone: Read data end 3 residues before the CDR3 end; the end is taken from the germline J gene. The V and J genes are TRBV19 and TRBJ2-7; TRBD2 aligns across 8 bases. The V and J ends lost 8 bases and 4 bases, in that order; junction bases with no gene match: 16. Germline values: CDR1 LNHDA, CDR2 SQIVND (reference sequence). The CDR3 runs to 16 residues. The CDR3 loop is CASGLAGFGKGYEQYF. The sequenced CDR3 bases are TGTGCCAGTGGTTTAGCGGGATTCGGGAAGGGGTACGAG.

Note on this clone: Read coverage stops 3 residues before the CDR3 terminus; the germline J gene supplies the remainder. This chain joins TRBV6-2 or TRBV6-3 and TRBJ2-7, with D perhaps matching TRBD1 (5 bases). The V end was cut by 6 bases, the J end by 3 bases, with 9 bases between. The CDR3 has 12 residues. CDR1 MNHEY and CDR2 SVGEGT come from the germline V gene. The CDR3 protein is CASRGPDYEQYF. The CDR3 bases that were read are TGTGCCAGCAGGGGGCCGGACTACGAG.

This clone was counted only a few times. The read terminates 3 residues ahead of where the CDR3 ends, so the germline J gene completes it. The rearrangement links TRBV19 to TRBJ1-5; 9 bases agree with TRBD1. Looked up from germline, CDR1 is LNHDA and CDR2 is SQIVND (reference sequence). The V segment lost 7 bases and the J segment 2 bases; nucleotides outside the gene matches: 12. The length of the CDR3 is 17 residues. CDR3 DNA, as far as it was read: TGTGCCAGTACCCCCCCGACAGGGGGAATTGGCAATCAGCCC. This sequence encodes CASTPPTGGIGNQP. The complete CDR3 protein is CASTPPTGGIGNQPQHF.

This clone has only a few counts. Read sequence stops 3 residues before the CDR3 end, and the germline J gene provides the missing end. The rearrangement links TRBV7-8 to TRBJ1-6, with TRBD1 as a possible D gene (6 bases). Per germline, CDR1 SGHVS and CDR2 FQNEAQ. V gave up 3 bases and J gave up 10 bases, with 16 bases separating them. This CDR3 is 15 amino acids long. The covered CDR3 bases are TGTGCCAGCAGCTTGAGACAGGAACCGAAGTCACCC. This translates into CASSLRQEPKSP. The CDR3 in full is CASSLRQEPKSPLHF.

In this sample, this clone turned up a few times. The CDR3 goes on 3 residues after the read ends, and that part is filled in from the germline J gene. The chain links TRBV30 to TRBJ2-7, with no clear D. The ends were cut back, 0 bases at V and 2 bases at J, with 8 bases in the middle. CDR1 is GTSNPN, CDR2 SVGIG, per germline (reference sequence). This CDR3 is built from 13 residues. The sequenced part of the CDR3 DNA is TGTGCCTGGAGTGTTACAACAACCTACGAG. Encoded protein: CAWSVTTTYE. The CDR3 reads in full as CAWSVTTTYEQYF.

About this clone: The read ends 3 residues before the CDR3 terminus; that terminus is restored from the germline J gene. The chain has TRBV19 and TRBJ2-1, with 9 positions matching TRBD2. CDR3 length equals 15 residues. The J segment lost 9 bases and the V segment lost 4 bases, leaving 10 bases of the junction unmatched. The germline gives CDR1 LNHDA, CDR2 SQIVND (reference sequence). CDR3 DNA (partial): TGTGCCAGTAGTAGCGGTAGCGGGAGAATTGGTGAG. Translated: CASSSGSGRIGE. The full CDR3 protein reads CASSSGSGRIGEQFF.

This clone is deemed medium-sized. The sequenced fragment ends 3 residues before the CDR3 boundary, so the rest is inferred from the germline J gene. The chain joins TRBV15 to TRBJ1-5; D is unresolved. The germline V gene encodes CDR1 LNHNV and CDR2 YYDKDF (reference sequence). V lost 3 bases and J lost 2, with 14 bases in between. The CDR3 contains 16 residues. The CDR3 reads CATSSVSDRGNQPQHF. The CDR3 DNA, read in part, is TGTGCCACCAGCAGCGTGTCCGATCGGGGCAATCAGCCC.

This clone occurred a few times. Read sequence stops 3 residues before the CDR3 end, and the germline J gene provides the missing end. V usage is TRBV18 and J usage is TRBJ1-5, with 8 bases that match TRBD1. Trimming cost V 1 base and J 3 bases; bases outside gene matches: 2. Germline assignment: CDR1 KGHSH and CDR2 LQKENI. This CDR3 region has 15 residues. Partial CDR3 DNA: TGTGCCAGCTCACCACGGGGACAGGCCAATCAGCCC. Translation: CASSPRGQANQP. The CDR3 in full is CASSPRGQANQPQHF. Full variable domain (outside the CDR3, taken from reference TRBV18 and TRBJ1-5): NAGVMQNPRHLVRRRGQEARLRCSPMKGHSHVYWYRQLPEEGLKFMVYLQKENIIDESGMPKERFSAEFPKEGPSILRIQQVVRGDSAAYFCASSPRGQANQPQHFGDGTRLSIL.

This clone appeared a few times. The CDR3 is cut off 3 residues early in the read; its end comes from the germline J gene. V usage is TRBV7-6 and J usage is TRBJ2-2; D is undetermined. Germline V gene data show CDR1 as SGHVS and CDR2 as FNYEAQ. This CDR3 has 14 amino acids. V was clipped by 6 bases and J by 0 bases, with 8 bases between them. CDR3 DNA, as far as it was read: TGTGCCAGCAGTCTAAGTCCGAACACCGGGGAG. Translating gives CASSLSPNTGE. The full-length CDR3 reads as CASSLSPNTGELFF.

This clone came up a few times. The CDR3 region is CASSLEQAGDTQYF. Incomplete CDR3 DNA: TGCGCCAGCAGCTTGGAACAGGCCGGGGATACG. This chain uses TRBV5-1 with TRBJ2-3; tentatively, D is TRBD1 (5 bases). The sequence runs out 3 residues before the end of the CDR3; the remainder is reconstructed from the germline J gene. The V end was cut by 0 bases, the J end by 6 bases, with 11 bases between. Germline CDR1 and CDR2: SGHRS and YFSETQ. This CDR3 has 14 residues.